The 8 T cell receptor beta chains in this list originate from one sample, sequenced in a study of blood T cell repertoires in COVID-19. Clones were read by immunoSEQ multiplex PCR, and TCRdb kept only the in-frame ones, dropping some. The top ten clones hold approximately 15% of a sample with about 49,000 clones, 70% to 90% of them seen once. Sequences were obtained from peripheral blood. These receptors were taken from a human donor in a cohort sampled during active COVID-19.

The V gene is TRBV18, the J gene TRBJ2-7; 8 bases are a match to TRBD2. The CDR3 consists of 14 residues. The V and J ends lost 3 bases and 3 bases, in that order; junction bases with no gene match: 4. Germline CDR1 KGHSH, CDR2 LQKENI. This chain's CDR3 is CASSPDGGGYEQYF. CDR3 in DNA: TGTGCCAGCTCACCGGACGGGGGGGGCTACGAGCAGTACTTC.

This rearrangement joins TRBV2 to TRBJ2-7, with D possibly matching TRBD2 (5 bases). CDR1 SNHLY and CDR2 FYNNEI come from the germline V gene. The CDR3 sequence is 14 residues long. V shed 4 bases and J shed 2 bases, with 12 bases lying between them. The CDR3 here is CASSGQAVTYEQYF. In DNA, the CDR3 is TGTGCCAGCAGTGGTCAAGCGGTGACCTACGAGCAGTACTTC.

The rearrangement uses TRBV27 and TRBJ1-2; D is possibly TRBD1 (5 bases). Germline V gene sequence: CDR1 MNHEY, CDR2 SMNVEV (reference sequence). This CDR3 region has 13 residues. V gave up 4 bases and J gave up 4 bases, with 10 bases separating them. The CDR3 DNA reads TGTGCCAGCAGTTGGGCGGGGGGCTATGGCTACACCTTC. Encoded protein: CASSWAGGYGYTF.

The chain employs TRBV7-3 and TRBJ2-2; 9 bases agree with TRBD1. The CDR3 covers 16 residues. CDR1 and CDR2 from the germline V gene are SGHTA and FQGTGA. The trim removed 5 bases at V and 6 bases at J, leaving 10 bases unmatched. CDR3 residues: CASSLRTGVGAGELFF. CDR3 DNA: TGTGCCAGCAGCCTACGGACAGGGGTGGGCGCCGGGGAGCTGTTTTTT.

V usage is TRBV28 and J usage is TRBJ2-7; tentative D call: TRBD2 (6 bases). V was pared by 3 bases and J by 7 bases, with 19 bases between. The CDR3 runs to 15 residues. Germline values: CDR1 MDHEN, CDR2 SYDVKM. The CDR3 region has the DNA TGTGCCAGCAGTTTGTTCCCGGGGACTCCTCTTGAGCAGTACTTC. Translating it yields CASSLFPGTPLEQYF.

The rearrangement uses TRBV11-2 and TRBJ2-2; weak D call: TRBD1 (5 bases). V dropped 5 bases and J dropped 6 bases, with 7 bases sitting between them. Germline V lookup: CDR1 SGHAT, CDR2 FQNNGV. This CDR3 spans 12 amino acids. The CDR3 DNA sequence: TGTGCCAGCAGCCCCAGGGCCGGGGAGCTGTTTTTT. Translation gives CASSPRAGELFF. The full variable domain, in which reference TRBV11-2 and TRBJ2-2 provide the parts outside the CDR3, is EAGVAQSPRYKIIEKRQSVAFWCNPISGHATLYWYQQILGQGPKLLIQFQNNGVVDDSQLPKDRFSAERLKGVDSTLKIQPAKLEDSAVYLCASSPRAGELFFGEGSRLTVL.

V gene TRBV9 combines with J gene TRBJ2-2; D remains unclear. The CDR3 consists of 13 residues. V shed 4 bases and J shed 7 bases, with 11 bases lying between them. Germline V gene sequence: CDR1 SGDLS, CDR2 YYNGEE. CDR3 in amino acids: CASSPRTYGELFF. The CDR3 nucleotides read TGTGCCAGCAGCCCGCGAACCTACGGGGAGCTGTTTTTT.

The rearrangement uses TRBV5-1 and TRBJ2-1, with TRBD2 matching over 11 bases. J was trimmed by 6 bases and V by 1 base; bases with no gene match: 9. CDR1 is SGHRS and CDR2 is YFSETQ in the germline V gene. The CDR3 runs to 17 residues. The CDR3 sequence: CASSLWLLAGESNEQFF. CDR3 coding DNA: TGCGCCAGCAGCTTGTGGTTACTAGCGGGAGAAAGCAATGAGCAGTTCTTC.